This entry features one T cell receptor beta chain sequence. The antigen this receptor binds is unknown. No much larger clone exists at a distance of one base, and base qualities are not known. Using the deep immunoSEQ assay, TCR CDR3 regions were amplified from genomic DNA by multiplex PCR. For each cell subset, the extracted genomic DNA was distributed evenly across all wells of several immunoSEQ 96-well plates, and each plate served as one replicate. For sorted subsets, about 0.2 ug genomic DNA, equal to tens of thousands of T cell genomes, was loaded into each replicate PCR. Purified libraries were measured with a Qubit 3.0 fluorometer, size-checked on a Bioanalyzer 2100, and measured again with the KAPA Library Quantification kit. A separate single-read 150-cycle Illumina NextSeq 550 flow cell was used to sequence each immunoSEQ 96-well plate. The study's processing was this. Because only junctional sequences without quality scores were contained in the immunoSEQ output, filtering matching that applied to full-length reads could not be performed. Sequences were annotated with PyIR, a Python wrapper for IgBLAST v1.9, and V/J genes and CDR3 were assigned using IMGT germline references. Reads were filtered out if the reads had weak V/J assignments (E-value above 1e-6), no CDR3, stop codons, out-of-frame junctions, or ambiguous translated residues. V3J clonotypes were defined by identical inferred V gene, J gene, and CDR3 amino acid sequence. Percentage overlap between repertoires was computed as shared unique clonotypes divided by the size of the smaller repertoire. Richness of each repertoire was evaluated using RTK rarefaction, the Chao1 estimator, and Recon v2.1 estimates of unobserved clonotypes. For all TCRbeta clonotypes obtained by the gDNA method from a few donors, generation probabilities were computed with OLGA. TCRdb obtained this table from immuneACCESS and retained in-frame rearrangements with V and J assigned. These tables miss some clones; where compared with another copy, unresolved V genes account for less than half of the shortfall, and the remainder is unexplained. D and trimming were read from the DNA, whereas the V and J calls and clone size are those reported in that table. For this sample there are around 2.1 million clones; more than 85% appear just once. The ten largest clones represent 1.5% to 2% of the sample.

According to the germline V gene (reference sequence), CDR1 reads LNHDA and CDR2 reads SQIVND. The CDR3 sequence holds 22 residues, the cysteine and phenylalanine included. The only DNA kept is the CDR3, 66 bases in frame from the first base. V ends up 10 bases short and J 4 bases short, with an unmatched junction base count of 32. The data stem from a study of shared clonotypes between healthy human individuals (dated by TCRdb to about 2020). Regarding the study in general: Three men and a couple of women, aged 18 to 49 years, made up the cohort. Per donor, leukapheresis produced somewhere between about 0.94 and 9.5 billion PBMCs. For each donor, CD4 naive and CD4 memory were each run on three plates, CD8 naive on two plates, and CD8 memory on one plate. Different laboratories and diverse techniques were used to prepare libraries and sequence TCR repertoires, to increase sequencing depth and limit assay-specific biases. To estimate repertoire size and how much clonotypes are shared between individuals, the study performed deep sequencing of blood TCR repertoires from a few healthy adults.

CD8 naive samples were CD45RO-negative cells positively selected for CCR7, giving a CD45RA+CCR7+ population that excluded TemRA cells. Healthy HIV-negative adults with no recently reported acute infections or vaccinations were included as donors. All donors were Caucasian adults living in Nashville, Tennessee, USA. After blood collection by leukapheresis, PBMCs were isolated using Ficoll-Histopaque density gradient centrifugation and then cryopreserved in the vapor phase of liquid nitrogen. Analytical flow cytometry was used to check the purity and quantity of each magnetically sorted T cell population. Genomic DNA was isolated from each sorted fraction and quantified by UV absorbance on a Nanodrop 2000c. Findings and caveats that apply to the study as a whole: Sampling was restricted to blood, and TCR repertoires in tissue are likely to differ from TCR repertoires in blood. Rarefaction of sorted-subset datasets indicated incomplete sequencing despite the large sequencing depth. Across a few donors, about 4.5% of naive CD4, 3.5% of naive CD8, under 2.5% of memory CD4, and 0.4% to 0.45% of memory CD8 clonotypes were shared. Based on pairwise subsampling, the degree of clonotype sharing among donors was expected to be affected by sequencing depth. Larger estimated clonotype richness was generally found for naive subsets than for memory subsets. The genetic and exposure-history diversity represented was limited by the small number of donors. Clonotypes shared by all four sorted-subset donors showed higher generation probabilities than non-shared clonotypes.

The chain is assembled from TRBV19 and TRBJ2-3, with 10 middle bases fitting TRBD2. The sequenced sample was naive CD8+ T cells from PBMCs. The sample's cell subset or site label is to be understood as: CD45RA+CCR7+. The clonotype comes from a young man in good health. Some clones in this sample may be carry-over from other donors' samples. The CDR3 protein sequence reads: CAKGAGFLAGGLHILTADTQYF. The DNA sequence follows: TGTGCCAAAGGGGCAGGGTTCTTAGCGGGAGGTCTCCACATCTTAACCGCAGATACGCAGTATTTT.